One TCR beta chain is described in this entry. The sample comes from a study of blood T cell repertoires in COVID-19. Sequencing was performed with immunoSEQ multiplex PCR; in TCRdb, only in-frame clones are kept and a portion is missing. The data show around 150,000 clones, roughly nine tenths seen once. Sequencing was done on a sample of peripheral blood. The TCR was taken from a man in his 60s with active or convalescent COVID-19.

CDR3 sequence (DNA): TGTGCCAGCAGACGGACAGGGGACGGGGGGGAGCTGTTTTTT. Its protein is CASRRTGDGGELFF. The chain links TRBV6-5 to TRBJ2-2; 9 nucleotides match TRBD1. After removal of 6 bases from V and 8 bases from J, the junction contained 7 bases not matched to a gene. The CDR3 has 14 amino acids. Per the germline V gene, CDR1 is MNHEY and CDR2 is SVGAGI.